This T cell receptor beta chain was captured in a study of T-cell reconstitution after alpha-beta-depleted transplantation in children (dated by TCRdb to between 2015 and 2016). Some background on the complete study: Using TCR repertoire profiling, the study followed T-cell immune reconstitution in a quantitative way in children after TCRalphabeta/CD19-depleted allogeneic hematopoietic cell transplantation.

Library preparation used PCR. Sequencing relied on an Illumina HiSeq 2500. TCR library preparation used molecular barcoding, with unique molecular identifiers applied to normalize quantification of the TCRbeta repertoire. TCRdb reprocessed the public reads (quality trimming at Q25 with fastp, clone calling with MiXCR) and kept in-frame beta chains. Every entry covers one CDR3 protein and lists the most common genes and DNA from its rows. The sample table records about 870,000 distinct CDR3 sequences; under 20% of these occur just once. Approximately 4.5% of the sample belongs to the ten largest clones. CDR1 and CDR2 (KGHSH, LQKENI) derive from the germline V gene. V is reduced by 2 bases and J by 3 bases, leaving a spacing of 8 bases between them. The CDR3 runs 14 residues from the cysteine to the phenylalanine. Solely the CDR3 DNA is kept, with 42 bases framed from the first base. About this clonotype itself: The clone's antigen remains unknown. The input lacks base qualities; no much larger clone sits a single base away.

This specimen's treatment or condition label, per the study, means: allogeneic hematopoietic cell transplantation with graft depleted of TCRalphabeta T cells and CD19 B cells. Transplant recipients were children who received TCRalphabeta/CD19-depleted allogeneic hematopoietic cell grafts. Overall study outcomes, separate from this receptor: The apparently early alphabetaT-cell count recovery about two months after transplant was reportedly dependent on only several hundred rapidly expanded clones derived from non-depleted graft cells. Hyperexpanded clone frequencies declined over subsequent months; after one year, T-cell counts and TCRbeta diversity were mostly attributed to newly produced T cells. In some patients, the high TCRbeta diversity seen at day 60 was put down to recipient T cells and intrathymic progenitors that had survived conditioning.

The receptor chain draws on TRBV18 and TRBJ2-1; the D gene is tentatively TRBD1 or TRBD2, each matching 5 bases. The sequence was collected from a male patient aged 5 to 17 who had a stem cell transplant for acute lymphoblastic leukemia, so the T cells may come from the graft donor. Sequenced here: PBMCs, mostly from graft donor cells, sampled 360 days after TCRalphabeta/CD19-depleted stem cell transplant. CDR3 protein: CASSPGGNYNEQFF. The nucleotides read TGTGCCAGCTCACCAGGGGGTAACTACAATGAGCAGTTCTTC.